This T cell receptor beta chain came from a study of CD8+CD57+ T cells in acquired aplastic anemia. In regard to this clonotype: The antigen is unknown.

Profiles of TCR beta VDJ and CDR3 were generated from a genomic DNA template. TCRdb re-called the reads through MiXCR, storing one row per CDR3 protein. Here the sample spans under 200,000 distinct CDR3 sequences, approximately 44% being singletons. Overall study results and limits: Patients and controls shared about 27 CD8+ CDR3 sequences.

Patients selected for sequencing had displayed CD8+CD57+ cell expansion by flow cytometry. Germline V gene sequence: CDR1 SGDLS, CDR2 YYNGEE. This CDR3 is 11 amino acids long. V was trimmed by 5 bases and J by 11 bases, leaving 13 bases between them. The chain joins TRBV9 to TRBJ1-1; unclear D gene. The clonotype was recovered from a human donor with aplastic anemia. Material: sorted CD4+, CD8+, or CD8+CD57+ T cells (not recorded which) from PBMCs. The CDR3 loop is CASRTGPSAFF. The CDR3 DNA is TGTGCCAGCAGAACGGGTCCCAGCGCTTTCTTT.